Presented here are 6 T cell receptor beta chains from one specimen sequenced in a study of regulatory T cells in long-lasting Graves disease. Time point indicated: newly diagnosed GD, antithyroid drugs for less than 3 months. Extracted PBMC RNA gave rise to the TCR library. Construction of TCR beta libraries relied on iRepertoire HTBI primers and on Arm-PCR targeting CDR3 regions. TCRdb passed the multiplex PCR reads through MiXCR, listing each CDR3 protein once. The sample contains about 500,000 distinct CDR3 sequences, 12% of which appear only once. The same sample was also studied in work on T cells in Graves' hyperthyroidism and ophthalmopathy.

The input for sequencing was peripheral blood mononuclear cells (PBMCs), taken at new diagnosis, from a patient treated with antithyroid drugs. The receptor set was obtained from a young woman with Graves disease.

This clonotype came up many times. The chain is built from TRBV20-1 and TRBJ1-6; unclear D gene. Looked up from germline, CDR1 is DFQATT and CDR2 is SNEGSKA (reference sequence). The CDR3 covers 15 residues. The V gene lost 2 bases and the J gene lost 0 bases, with 8 bases spanning the gap. In nucleotides, the CDR3 is TGCAGTGCTAGACTGGGAAGCTCCTATAATTCACCCCTCCACTTT. It encodes CSARLGSSYNSPLHF.

This clonotype was seen more than once but under ten times. This sequence joins TRBV9 and TRBJ2-3; no firm D call. The CDR3 is 14 amino acids. CDR1 is SGDLS and CDR2 is YYNGEE in the germline V gene. Deletions cut 0 bases from V and 0 bases from J, with 5 bases between. The CDR3 bases are TGTGCCAGCAGCGTAGGCTCTAGCACAGATACGCAGTATTTT. It is translated as CASSVGSSTDTQYF.

The chain links TRBV19 to TRBJ1-2; TRBD1 matches 9 bases. Germline values: CDR1 LNHDA, CDR2 SQIVND (reference sequence). This CDR3 has 13 amino acids. J was trimmed by 9 bases and V by 6 bases; bases with no gene match: 8. The DNA of the CDR3 is TGTGCCAGTAGCCTACAGGGGGCGAGTAGCTACACCTTC. This translates into CASSLQGASSYTF.

This sequence joins TRBV2 and TRBJ2-5, with unresolved D. The CDR3 spans 11 residues. Germline values: CDR1 SNHLY, CDR2 FYNNEI. V was cut by 4 bases and J by 9 bases, with 9 bases left in between. The CDR3 nucleotides are TGTGCCAGCAGTGTATCGAAGGCCCAGTACTTC. Protein sequence: CASSVSKAQYF.

The rearrangement joins TRBV2 to TRBJ1-2; 9 positions match TRBD1. This CDR3 contains 16 residues. The germline V gene encodes CDR1 SNHLY and CDR2 FYNNEI. Trimming cost V 3 bases and J 7 bases; bases outside gene matches: 12. The CDR3, as DNA: TGTGCCAGCAGTGATCGCCCGGGACAGGGTATAGGTGGCTACACCTTC. It yields the protein CASSDRPGQGIGGYTF.

This clonotype occurred many times. The chain links TRBV15 to TRBJ1-2, with D possibly matching TRBD1 (5 bases). The CDR3 contains 14 residues. Germline-derived CDR1 and CDR2 are LNHNV and YYDKDF (reference sequence). Between the trimmed V and J ends, which lost 0 bases and 6 bases, there was a span of 11 bases. This CDR3 is CATSRDFQGDGYTF. The CDR3 DNA reads TGTGCCACCAGCAGAGATTTTCAGGGAGATGGCTACACCTTC. The variable domain in full, with the rest retrieved from reference TRBV15 and TRBJ1-2, is DAMVIQNPRYQVTQFGKPVTLSCSQTLNHNVMYWYQQKSSQAPKLLFHYYDKDFNNEADTPDNFQSRRPNTSFCFLDIRSPGLGDTAMYLCATSRDFQGDGYTFGSGTRLTVV.